The next 26 T cell receptor beta chains were all read from a single sample in a study of blood T cell repertoires in COVID-19. Method: immunoSEQ multiplex PCR; TCRdb's copy keeps in-frame clones and lacks some. Of around 230,000 clones listed, around four fifths are singletons. Specimen: peripheral blood. The source is a man between 40 and 49 years old with acute or convalescent COVID-19.

This clone was picked up a small number of times. The V gene is TRBV7-8, the J gene TRBJ1-2, with D tentatively TRBD1 (6 bases). Germline assignment: CDR1 SGHVS and CDR2 FQNEAQ. The CDR3 sequence is 15 residues long. Trimming took off 5 bases at V and 3 bases at J, with 16 bases between the two ends. CDR3 DNA: TGTGCCAGCAGCGATCAGGGGAATAACCACTATGGCTACACCTTC. Amino acid sequence: CASSDQGNNHYGYTF.

This clone showed up just once. The V call is TRBV15, the J call TRBJ1-2; 7 bases match TRBD1. The CDR3 contains 15 residues. The V gene end was trimmed by 0 bases and the J gene end by 5 bases; junction bases not matched to a gene: 6. CDR1 is LNHNV and CDR2 is YYDKDF in the germline V gene (reference sequence). CDR3 region: CATSRDEGAEYGYTF. In nucleotides, the CDR3 is TGTGCCACCAGCAGAGATGAGGGGGCAGAGTATGGCTACACCTTC. The variable domain in full, with the rest retrieved from reference TRBV15 and TRBJ1-2, is DAMVIQNPRYQVTQFGKPVTLSCSQTLNHNVMYWYQQKSSQAPKLLFHYYDKDFNNEADTPDNFQSRRPNTSFCFLDIRSPGLGDTAMYLCATSRDEGAEYGYTFGSGTRLTVV.

The chain employs TRBV18 and TRBJ2-1, with D perhaps TRBD1 (5 bases). The germline CDR1 and CDR2 sequences are KGHSH and LQKENI. Trimming took 4 bases from V and 9 from J, leaving 19 bases between them. CDR3 length: 15 amino acids. The CDR3 nucleotides read TGTGCCAGCTCACTCAGGGTAATAGGGCACAGTGAGCAGTTCTTC. Amino acid sequence: CASSLRVIGHSEQFF.

The rearrangement uses TRBV9 and TRBJ1-2; D remains unclear. CDR3 length: 15 amino acids. The V gene's germline CDR1 is SGDLS and CDR2 YYNGEE. Deletions cut 0 bases from V and 0 bases from J, with 9 bases between. The CDR3 sequence is CASSVGAGSNYGYTF. For the CDR3, the DNA is TGTGCCAGCAGCGTAGGGGCCGGCTCTAACTATGGCTACACCTTC.

This chain connects TRBV6-5 to TRBJ1-6; D is perhaps TRBD1 (6 bases). Germline V lookup: CDR1 MNHEY, CDR2 SVGAGI. V dropped 8 bases and J dropped 10 bases, with 12 bases sitting between them. The CDR3 spans 12 residues. CDR3 sequence: CASSRGQSPLHF. CDR3 DNA: TGTGCCAGCTCCCGGGGACAATCACCCCTCCACTTT.

The CDR3: CASSYSGRGGGYTF. DNA of the CDR3: TGTGCCAGCAGTTACTCTGGCAGGGGTGGTGGCTACACCTTC. The rearrangement links TRBV6-5 to TRBJ1-2, with a tentative D call TRBD1 (6 bases). From germline, CDR1 is MNHEY and CDR2 SVGAGI. This CDR3 is 14 amino acids long. V gave up 0 bases and J gave up 7 bases, with 12 bases separating them.

The CDR3 nucleotides read TGTGCCAGCAGCCAAGGGCTAGCGGGTCAAGCGGGGGAGCTGTTTTTT. Its protein is CASSQGLAGQAGELFF. The rearrangement links TRBV3-1 (or the pseudogene TRBV3-2) to TRBJ2-2; 8 bases are shared with TRBD2. Germline V gene data show CDR1 as LGHDT and CDR2 as YNNKEL (reference sequence). V lost 1 base and J lost 8; bases outside the gene matches: 9. The CDR3 contains 16 residues.

The CDR3: CASSFSQGGDQPQHF. CDR3 bases: TGTGCCAGTAGTTTCTCACAGGGGGGAGACCAGCCCCAGCATTTT. The chain joins TRBV19 to TRBJ1-5; 8 nucleotides match TRBD1. CDR1 LNHDA and CDR2 SQIVND come from the germline V gene (reference sequence). With 5 bases clipped from V and 7 bases from J, the junction kept 10 bases outside the gene matches. CDR3 length: 15 residues.

This clone was seen only once. CDR3 in DNA: TGTGCCAGCAGCTTAGTAAGGCGGGAGTACTCCTACAATGAGCAGTTCTTC. Translated, it gives CASSLVRREYSYNEQFF. The rearrangement links TRBV7-6 to TRBJ2-1; 7 bases fit TRBD2. Germline V lookup: CDR1 SGHVS, CDR2 FNYEAQ. This CDR3 has 17 residues. Trimming took 1 base from V and 0 from J; bases not matched to a gene: 6.

The chain joins TRBV6-1 to TRBJ1-1; D gene ambiguous. CDR1 and CDR2 (germline): MNHNS, SASEGT. The CDR3 extends over 15 amino acids. V was clipped by 2 bases and J by 5 bases, with 15 bases between them. DNA for the CDR3: TGTGCCAGCAGTGAAAAAAGTCCCCCGAGGACTGAAGCTTTCTTT. It translates to CASSEKSPPRTEAFF.

V is TRBV7-2 and J is TRBJ2-3; 7 bases line up with TRBD2. Losses at the gene ends were 4 bases for V and 4 bases for J; bases not matched to a gene: 8. Germline loops: CDR1 SGHTA, CDR2 FQGNSA. The CDR3 extends over 15 amino acids. CDR3 coding DNA: TGTGCCAGCAGCTCACAGGCGGGAGTCGCAGATACGCAGTATTTT. Amino acid sequence: CASSSQAGVADTQYF.

The V and J genes are TRBV9 and TRBJ2-2, with 7 bases aligning to TRBD1. Per germline, CDR1 SGDLS and CDR2 YYNGEE. The CDR3 has 14 residues. V shed 5 bases and J 6 bases; nucleotides not matched to a gene: 7. The CDR3 region is CASRRQGGAGELFF. The CDR3 DNA reads as TGTGCCAGCAGGCGACAGGGTGGCGCCGGGGAGCTGTTTTTT.

This clone showed up many times. In DNA form, the CDR3 reads TGCGCCAGCAGCTTTGGACAGGGGAGAGAGACCCAGTACTTC. It yields the protein CASSFGQGRETQYF. The chain recombines TRBV5-1 with TRBJ2-5; 9 positions match TRBD1. Looked up from germline, CDR1 is SGHRS and CDR2 is YFSETQ. The CDR3 is 14 amino acids. J was trimmed by 4 bases and V by 2 bases; bases with no gene match: 3.

V gene TRBV6-5 combines with J gene TRBJ1-2, with 8 bases aligning to TRBD1. The CDR3 has 13 amino acids. Germline CDR1 is MNHEY and CDR2 is SVGAGI. J was trimmed by 8 bases and V by 3 bases; bases with no gene match: 5. The CDR3 here is CASSYRTGRGYTF. In DNA form, the CDR3 reads TGTGCCAGCAGTTATAGGACAGGGAGAGGCTACACCTTC.

The chain recombines TRBV19 with TRBJ2-1, with 7 bases aligning to TRBD2. V trimming: 5 bases; J trimming: 8 bases; junction bases outside the gene matches: 9. CDR1 and CDR2 from the germline V gene are LNHDA and SQIVND (reference sequence). The CDR3 loop spans 14 amino acids. CDR3 amino acids: CASSEAGVGHEQFF. CDR3 coding DNA: TGTGCCAGTAGTGAGGCGGGAGTCGGCCATGAGCAGTTCTTC.

The genes are TRBV9 and TRBJ1-1; D unclear. CDR3 length: 13 residues. CDR1 is SGDLS, CDR2 YYNGEE, per germline. Deletions cut 4 bases from V and 6 bases from J, with 13 bases between. CDR3 in DNA: TGTGCCAGCAGCCGGGCCCCGAGGGCTGAAGCTTTCTTT. The encoded protein is CASSRAPRAEAFF.

V is TRBV5-1 and J is TRBJ2-5; 10 bases are shared with TRBD2. The CDR3 totals 15 residues. Germline values: CDR1 SGHRS, CDR2 YFSETQ. With 4 bases clipped from V and 1 base from J, the junction kept 4 bases outside the gene matches. The CDR3 DNA sequence: TGCGCCAGCAGCCGTGGGACTAGCGTCCAAGAGACCCAGTACTTC. Protein: CASSRGTSVQETQYF.

The chain combines TRBV6-5 with TRBJ2-3; D not certain. This CDR3 has 13 residues. CDR1 MNHEY and CDR2 SVGAGI come from the germline V gene. Trimming took 0 bases from V and 2 from J, leaving 3 bases between them. CDR3 sequence (DNA): TGTGCCAGCAGTTACTCCTACACAGATACGCAGTATTTT. This sequence encodes CASSYSYTDTQYF.

The V gene is TRBV28, the J gene TRBJ1-1; D may be TRBD1 (5 bases). The V end lost 4 bases, the J end lost 5 bases, and 14 bases lay between the germline ends. The CDR3 spans 14 residues. Germline V CDR1 and CDR2: MDHEN, SYDVKM. In DNA form, the CDR3 reads TGTGCCAGCAGTTCATTACAGGTTATTACTGAAGCTTTCTTT. Translation: CASSSLQVITEAFF.

The chain carries TRBV9 and TRBJ2-3; 11 bases fit TRBD2. V lost 2 bases, J lost 0 bases, and 2 bases stayed unmatched. This CDR3 region has 16 residues. Germline values: CDR1 SGDLS, CDR2 YYNGEE. The CDR3 spells CASSVSGGGSTDTQYF. The CDR3 DNA reads TGTGCCAGCAGCGTTAGCGGGGGGGGTAGCACAGATACGCAGTATTTT.

The chain combines TRBV6-5 with TRBJ1-2, with TRBD1 matching over 8 bases. With 4 bases clipped from V and 4 bases from J, the junction kept 8 bases outside the gene matches. This CDR3 region has 15 residues. Germline CDR1 reads MNHEY; CDR2 reads SVGAGI. The CDR3 DNA reads TGTGCCAGCAGTTCTCTAGGACAGGGTGGCTATGGCTACACCTTC. Protein sequence: CASSSLGQGGYGYTF.

This clone was seen only a few times. This chain joins TRBV2 and TRBJ1-1, with TRBD1 matching 9 bases. Germline trimming cut 4 bases from V and 6 bases from J; bases unmatched to any gene: 6. Germline V gene sequence: CDR1 SNHLY, CDR2 FYNNEI. The CDR3 extends over 14 amino acids. The DNA for the CDR3 is TGTGCCAGCAGTGCGGACAGGGGTTACTCTGAAGCTTTCTTT. It yields the protein CASSADRGYSEAFF.

This clone was detected ten times or more. V gene TRBV7-2 combines with J gene TRBJ2-1, with 10 bases matching TRBD2. Germline lookup yields CDR1 SGHTA and CDR2 FQGNSA. Trimming removed 5 bases from V and 0 bases from J; junction bases left unmatched: 7. The CDR3 contains 17 residues. CDR3 in DNA: TGTGCCAGCAGCCGGACTAGCGGAGCAAGCTCCTACAATGAGCAGTTCTTC. As protein: CASSRTSGASSYNEQFF. Full variable domain (remainder filled in from reference TRBV7-2 and TRBJ2-1): GAGVSQSPSNKVTEKGKDVELRCDPISGHTALYWYRQSLGQGLEFLIYFQGNSAPDKSGLPSDRFSAERTGGSVSTLTIQRTQQEDSAVYLCASSRTSGASSYNEQFFGPGTRLTVL.

This chain uses TRBV19 with TRBJ1-1; D perhaps matches TRBD1 (6 bases). The V end lost 2 bases, the J end lost 12 bases, and 22 bases lay between the germline ends. This CDR3 is built from 15 residues. Germline V lookup: CDR1 LNHDA, CDR2 SQIVND (reference sequence). Here the CDR3 DNA reads TGTGCCAGTAGTATAAACTTAGACAGCGCCCAGGGGACTTTCTTT. It codes for CASSINLDSAQGTFF.

V usage is TRBV5-4 and J usage is TRBJ1-1; D uncertain. There are 12 residues in the CDR3. V gave up 2 bases and J gave up 8 bases, with 10 bases separating them. Germline CDR1 SGHNT, CDR2 YYREEE (reference sequence). The CDR3 bases are TGTGCCAGCAGCTTTGGGCCAGCCGAAGCTTTCTTT. The encoded protein is CASSFGPAEAFF.

The chain has TRBV7-6 and TRBJ1-4; TRBD1 is a possible D gene (5 bases). The CDR3 covers 18 residues. V was cut by 2 bases and J by 0 bases, with 16 bases left in between. Germline assignment: CDR1 SGHVS and CDR2 FNYEAQ. In DNA form, the CDR3 reads TGTGCCAGCAGCTTAACCCCTCAGGGATCTGCAACTAATGAAAAACTGTTTTTT. This codes for CASSLTPQGSATNEKLFF.